This TCR beta chain was identified during a study of blood T cell repertoires in COVID-19. Study-level information: COVID-19 samples, acute and convalescent, were from the United States, Italy and Spain. T cells, B-cell-depleted T cells, or PBMCs provided the cDNA or gDNA that served as material.

In the source study's methods: Amplified reference gene primers provided the basis for estimating nucleated cell counts. TCRdb's table, derived via immunoSEQ multiplex PCR, lists solely in-frame clones and lacks some. V, J and clone size were drawn from that table, and D and trimming were deduced from the DNA. The sample has some 91,000 clones; about three quarters are singletons. This clone showed up just once. Germline V gives CDR1 SNHLY, CDR2 FYNNEI. V lost 4 bases to trimming and J lost 6 bases; unmatched junction nucleotides: 1. The CDR3 covers 13 residues. The chain employs TRBV2 and TRBJ2-2; 8 nucleotides line up with TRBD2. Source material: peripheral blood. The TCR originated in a man between 65 and 85 years old with acute or convalescent COVID-19. The CDR3 DNA reads TGTGCCAGCAGTGTCGGGGGGGCCGGGGAGCTGTTTTTT. Protein sequence: CASSVGGAGELFF.